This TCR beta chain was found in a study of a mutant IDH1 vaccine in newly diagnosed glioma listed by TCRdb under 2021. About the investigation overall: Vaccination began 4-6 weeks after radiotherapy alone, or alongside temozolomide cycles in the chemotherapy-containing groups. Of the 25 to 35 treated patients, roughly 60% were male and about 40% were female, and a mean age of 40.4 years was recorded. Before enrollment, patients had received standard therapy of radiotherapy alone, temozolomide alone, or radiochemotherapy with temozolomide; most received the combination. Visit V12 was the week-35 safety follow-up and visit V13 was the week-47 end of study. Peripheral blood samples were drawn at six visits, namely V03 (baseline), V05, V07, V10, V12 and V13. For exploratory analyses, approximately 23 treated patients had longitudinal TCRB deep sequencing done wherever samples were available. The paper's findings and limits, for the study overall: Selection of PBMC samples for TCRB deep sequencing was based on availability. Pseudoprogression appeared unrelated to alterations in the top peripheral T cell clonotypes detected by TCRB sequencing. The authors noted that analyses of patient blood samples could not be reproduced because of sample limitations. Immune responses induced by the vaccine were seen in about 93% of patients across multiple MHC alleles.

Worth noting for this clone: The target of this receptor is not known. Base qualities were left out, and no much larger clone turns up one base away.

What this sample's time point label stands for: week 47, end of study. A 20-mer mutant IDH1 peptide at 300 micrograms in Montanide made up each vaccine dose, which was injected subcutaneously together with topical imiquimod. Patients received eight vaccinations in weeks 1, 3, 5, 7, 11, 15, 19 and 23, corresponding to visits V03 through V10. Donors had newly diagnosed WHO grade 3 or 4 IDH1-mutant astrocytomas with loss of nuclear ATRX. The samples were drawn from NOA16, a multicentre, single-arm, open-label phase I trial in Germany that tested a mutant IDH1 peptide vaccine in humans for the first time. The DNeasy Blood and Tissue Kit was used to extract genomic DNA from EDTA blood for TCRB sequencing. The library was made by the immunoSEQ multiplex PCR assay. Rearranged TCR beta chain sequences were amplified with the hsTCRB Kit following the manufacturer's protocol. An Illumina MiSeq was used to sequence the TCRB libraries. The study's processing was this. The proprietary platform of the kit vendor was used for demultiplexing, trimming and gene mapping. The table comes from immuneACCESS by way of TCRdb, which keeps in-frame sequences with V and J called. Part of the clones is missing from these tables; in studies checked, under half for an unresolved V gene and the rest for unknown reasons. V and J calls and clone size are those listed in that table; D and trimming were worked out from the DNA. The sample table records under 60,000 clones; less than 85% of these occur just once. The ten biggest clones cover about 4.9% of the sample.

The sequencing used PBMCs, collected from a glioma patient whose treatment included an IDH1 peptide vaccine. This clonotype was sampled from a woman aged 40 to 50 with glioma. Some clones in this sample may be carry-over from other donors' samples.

The CDR3 amino acid sequence is: CAWSFGGGTNEKLFF. The DNA sequence follows: TGTGCCTGGTCCTTCGGGGGGGGAACTAATGAAAAACTGTTTTTT. This receptor chain uses TRBV30 and TRBJ1-4, and the D gene may be TRBD1, 5 bases matching. V and J are truncated by 5 bases and 1 base respectively, leaving an intervening sequence of 14 bases. The germline V gene (reference sequence) sets CDR1 to GTSNPN and CDR2 to SVGIG. The CDR3 runs 15 amino acids, cysteine and phenylalanine included. This entry keeps only the CDR3 DNA: 45 bases, framed from base 1.